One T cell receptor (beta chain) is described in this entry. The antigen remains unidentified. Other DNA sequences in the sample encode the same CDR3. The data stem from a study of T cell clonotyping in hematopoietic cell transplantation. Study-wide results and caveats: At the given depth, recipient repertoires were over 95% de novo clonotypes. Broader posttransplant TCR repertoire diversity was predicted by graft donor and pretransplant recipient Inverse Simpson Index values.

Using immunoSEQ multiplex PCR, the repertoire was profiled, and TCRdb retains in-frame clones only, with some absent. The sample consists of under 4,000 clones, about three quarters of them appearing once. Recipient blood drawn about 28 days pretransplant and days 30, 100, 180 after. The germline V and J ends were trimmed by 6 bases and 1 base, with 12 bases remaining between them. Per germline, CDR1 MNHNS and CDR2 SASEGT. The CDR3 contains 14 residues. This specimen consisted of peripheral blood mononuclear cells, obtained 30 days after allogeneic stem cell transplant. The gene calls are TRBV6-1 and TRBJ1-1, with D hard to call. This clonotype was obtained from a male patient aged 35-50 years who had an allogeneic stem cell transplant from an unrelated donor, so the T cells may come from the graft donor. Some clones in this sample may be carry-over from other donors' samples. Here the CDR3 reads CASRRAQENTEAFF. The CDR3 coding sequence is TGTGCCAGCAGAAGAGCCCAAGAGAACACTGAAGCTTTCTTT.